These 13 T cell receptor beta chains were sequenced from one sample in a study of blood T cell repertoires in COVID-19. Profiling relied on immunoSEQ multiplex PCR, and the TCRdb table lists in-frame clones only, not all of them. The sample contains fewer than 300,000 clones, approximately 90% of which appear only once. Sequencing was performed on PBMCs or T cells enriched from blood (not recorded which). The receptors originated from a man in his forties who had recovered from COVID-19.

The rearrangement uses TRBV11-2 and TRBJ2-1; 8 nucleotides align to TRBD2. CDR1 and CDR2 from the germline V gene are SGHAT and FQNNGV. J gave up 7 bases and V 2 bases, and 7 bases lay outside the gene matches. This CDR3 spans 15 amino acids. DNA for the CDR3: TGTGCCAGCAGCTTACTCCCGGGGGGGCGTAATGAGCAGTTCTTC. This encodes CASSLLPGGRNEQFF.

This chain uses TRBV18 with TRBJ2-1; 11 bases agree with TRBD2. Per germline, CDR1 KGHSH and CDR2 LQKENI. The CDR3 covers 18 residues. J lost 8 bases, V lost 2 bases, and 14 bases had no gene match. The CDR3 protein is CASSPKGLAGGVTDEQFF. CDR3 DNA sequence: TGTGCCAGCTCACCAAAAGGGCTAGCGGGAGGTGTTACGGATGAGCAGTTCTTC.

Concerning this clone: The junction differs from germline at one of its ends, possibly a read error. V and J are TRBV12-3 or TRBV12-4 and TRBJ1-3; D gene ambiguous. The CDR3 has 13 amino acids. In DNA, the CDR3 is TGTGCCAGCCGTTTTGAGTCCGGAAACACCATATATTTT. It is translated as CASRFESGNTIYF.

This clone was detected only a few times. The V gene is TRBV7-8, the J gene TRBJ2-7, with D possibly TRBD2 on 5 matching bases. V lost 1 base to trimming and J lost 6 bases, with 13 bases between them. The CDR3 has 14 amino acids. Germline CDR1 and CDR2: SGHVS and FQNEAQ. CDR3 in DNA: TGTGCCAGCAGCTTAGTCGGGGAAGTGGGCGAGCAGTACTTC. This codes for CASSLVGEVGEQYF.

CDR3 nucleotides: TGTGCCATCAACAGCGGGACAGGGACCTATGAAGCTTTCTTT. The encoded protein is CAINSGTGTYEAFF. The chain employs TRBV10-3 and TRBJ1-1; 9 bases are shared with TRBD1. V lost 7 bases, J lost 7 bases, and 10 bases stayed unmatched. The CDR3 consists of 14 residues. CDR1 is ENHRY and CDR2 is SYGVKD in the germline V gene.

The chain uses TRBV18 and TRBJ1-5; D might be TRBD1 (5 bases). CDR3 length: 19 amino acids. Trimming removed 2 bases at V and 5 bases at J, with 25 bases between. CDR1 and CDR2 (germline): KGHSH, LQKENI. The CDR3 region is CASSPEVGGFVWGDQPQHF. In DNA form, the CDR3 reads TGTGCCAGCTCACCAGAGGTTGGGGGGTTTGTCTGGGGCGATCAGCCCCAGCATTTT.

V is TRBV5-1 and J is TRBJ2-7; D might be TRBD2 (6 bases). CDR1 is SGHRS and CDR2 is YFSETQ in the germline V gene. V lost 4 bases and J lost 3, with 17 bases in between. This CDR3 is built from 15 residues. The CDR3 sequence: CASSPEGRGSYEQYF. In DNA, the CDR3 is TGCGCCAGCAGCCCGGAGGGTAGGGGAAGCTACGAGCAGTACTTC.

The rearrangement joins TRBV21-1 to TRBJ2-7; TRBD1 was called by the table and not checked on the DNA. TRBV21-1 is flagged as a pseudogene. This CDR3 has 14 amino acids. The CDR3, as DNA: TGTGCCAGCAGCAAACTGAACAGACCGGCCGAGCAGTACTTC. This encodes CASSKLNRPAEQYF.

The chain links TRBV2 to TRBJ1-2; D not resolved. The CDR3 is made up of 11 amino acids. CDR1 is SNHLY and CDR2 is FYNNEI in the germline V gene. V was trimmed by 4 bases and J by 8 bases, leaving 8 bases between them. DNA for the CDR3: TGTGCCAGCAGTGCAGGTTTAGGCTACACCTTC. It specifies CASSAGLGYTF.

This clone was recorded once. The rearrangement links TRBV19 to TRBJ2-2; 12 nucleotides line up with TRBD1. With 6 bases clipped from V and 5 bases from J, the junction kept 7 bases outside the gene matches. CDR3 length: 16 amino acids. Germline V gene data show CDR1 as LNHDA and CDR2 as SQIVND (reference sequence). CDR3 coding DNA: TGTGCCAGTAGGCTCAGGGGACAGGGGGCGACCGGGGAGCTGTTTTTT. It is translated as CASRLRGQGATGELFF.

The CDR3 coding sequence is TGTGCCAGCACCACGGACGGACAGAGGACTGAAGCTTTCTTT. Translation gives CASTTDGQRTEAFF. The chain uses TRBV2 and TRBJ1-1; TRBD1 might be the D (6 bases). CDR1 is SNHLY, CDR2 FYNNEI, per germline. V dropped 7 bases and J dropped 5 bases, with 17 bases sitting between them. This CDR3 region has 14 residues.

The chain joins TRBV7-2 to TRBJ2-1, with 7 bases that match TRBD2. CDR3 size: 15 residues. J lost 6 bases, V lost 3 bases, and 8 bases had no gene match. Germline loops: CDR1 SGHTA, CDR2 FQGNSA. Here the CDR3 reads CASSLEGLVTNEQFF. CDR3 DNA sequence: TGTGCCAGCAGCTTGGAAGGACTAGTCACCAATGAGCAGTTCTTC.

This sequence joins TRBV6-1 and TRBJ1-5; TRBD1 matches 9 bases. CDR3 size: 16 residues. J gave up 5 bases and V 0 bases, and 5 bases lay outside the gene matches. Germline V gene data show CDR1 as MNHNS and CDR2 as SASEGT. CDR3 nucleotide sequence: TGTGCCAGCAGTGAAGCGCTTTGGGACAGGGATCAGCCCCAGCATTTT. Translated, it gives CASSEALWDRDQPQHF.